These 19 T cell receptor beta chains came from one sample sequenced in a study of human versus mouse CDR3 diversity and MHC coevolution. Clones were read by immunoSEQ multiplex PCR, and TCRdb kept only the in-frame ones, dropping some. The sample includes 50,000 to 70,000 clones, 94% of them seen just once. Sample: naive CD4+ T cells from blood. Subset defined: CD45RO-negative CD62L-positive naive CD4 T cells. Receptors originate from a person in their 60s in good health.

This clone appeared a few times. The chain links TRBV19 to TRBJ1-3; 7 positions agree with TRBD1. CDR3 length: 23 residues. CDR1 is LNHDA, CDR2 SQIVND, per germline (reference sequence). V lost 7 bases, J lost 2 bases, and 32 bases stayed unmatched. The CDR3: CASTTWPGRGLAGQRGPGNTIYF. The DNA for the CDR3 is TGTGCCAGTACCACCTGGCCTGGCCGCGGCCTTGCGGGACAGAGAGGCCCTGGAAACACCATATATTTT.

The rearrangement uses TRBV6-5 and TRBJ1-1; the D gene is possibly TRBD1 (6 bases). Germline V gene sequence: CDR1 MNHEY, CDR2 SVGAGI. The ends were cut back, 8 bases at V and 3 bases at J, with 13 bases in the middle. The CDR3 is 13 amino acids. The CDR3 reads CASATGIYTEAFF. As DNA, the CDR3 is TGTGCCAGCGCGACAGGAATTTACACTGAAGCTTTCTTT.

This clone was observed a few times. V gene TRBV19 combines with J gene TRBJ2-5; TRBD1 matches at 7 bases. The V gene end was trimmed by 1 base and the J gene end by 3 bases; junction bases not matched to a gene: 8. CDR1 LNHDA and CDR2 SQIVND come from the germline V gene (reference sequence). This CDR3 region has 16 residues. The CDR3 DNA sequence: TGTGCCAGTAGTATAGTCACCGGGACAGATAAAGAGACCCAGTACTTC. Amino acids: CASSIVTGTDKETQYF.

The chain employs TRBV6-5 and TRBJ2-3, with a possible D match to TRBD1 (6 bases). The CDR3 totals 15 residues. Between the trimmed V and J ends, which lost 4 bases and 2 bases, there was a span of 13 bases. Germline V gene data show CDR1 as MNHEY and CDR2 as SVGAGI. The CDR3 here is CASSSRGPPTDTQYF. CDR3 nucleotides: TGTGCCAGCAGTTCCAGGGGACCACCCACAGATACGCAGTATTTT.

The chain links TRBV5-1 to TRBJ2-5; 7 bases are a match to TRBD2. The germline V gene has CDR1 SGHRS and CDR2 YFSETQ. CDR3 length equals 15 residues. The V and J ends lost 4 bases and 3 bases, in that order; junction bases with no gene match: 9. The CDR3 loop is CASSPLLAGEETQYF. CDR3 DNA: TGCGCCAGCAGCCCTCTGCTGGCGGGAGAAGAGACCCAGTACTTC.

This clone appeared a single time. The gene calls are TRBV7-2 and TRBJ2-5, with 7 bases that match TRBD1. The end of the DNA fits TRBJ2-7 better, so the J call may be wrong. Germline CDR1 is SGHTA and CDR2 is FQGNSA. The CDR3 length is 14 residues. The CDR3 here is CASSSDRSPGEQYF. In nucleotides, the CDR3 is TGTGCCAGCAGCTCGGACAGGTCTCCTGGCGAGCAGTACTTC.

The gene calls are TRBV2 and TRBJ2-2, with 7 bases that match TRBD1. Germline V gene data show CDR1 as SNHLY and CDR2 as FYNNEI. The CDR3 is made up of 16 amino acids. The J segment lost 2 bases and the V segment lost 3 bases, leaving 6 bases of the junction unmatched. The CDR3 coding sequence is TGTGCCAGCAGTGACGCCCGACAGGGCAACACCGGGGAGCTGTTTTTT. Its protein is CASSDARQGNTGELFF.

This chain connects TRBV5-1 to TRBJ2-3; 7 bases fit TRBD2. This CDR3 spans 16 amino acids. With V trimmed by 4 bases and J by 6 bases, 14 bases remained unmatched. Per germline, CDR1 SGHRS and CDR2 YFSETQ. CDR3 nucleotides: TGCGCCAGCAGCCGCAACGGGGGGAGGGCAGGGGATACGCAGTATTTT. This sequence encodes CASSRNGGRAGDTQYF. Full variable domain (missing parts from reference TRBV5-1 and TRBJ2-3): KAGVTQTPRYLIKTRGQQVTLSCSPISGHRSVSWYQQTPGQGLQFLFEYFSETQRNKGNFPGRFSGRQFSNSRSEMNVSTLELGDSALYLCASSRNGGRAGDTQYFGPGTRLTVL.

The chain is built from TRBV5-4 and TRBJ2-7; D perhaps matches TRBD2 (6 bases). This CDR3 is built from 15 residues. The ends were cut back, 2 bases at V and 2 bases at J, with 14 bases in the middle. Germline V gene data show CDR1 as SGHNT and CDR2 as YYREEE (reference sequence). CDR3 nucleotides: TGTGCCAGCAGCTTAGAACCCGGGACTCCCTACGAGCAGTACTTC. This translates into CASSLEPGTPYEQYF.

This chain connects TRBV4-1 to TRBJ1-2, with a weak D call TRBD1 (5 bases). The CDR3 is 16 amino acids. Germline V gene data show CDR1 as MGHRA and CDR2 as YSYEKL. V gave up 6 bases and J gave up 0 bases, with 17 bases separating them. Here the CDR3 DNA reads TGCGCCAGCAGTCCTAGACAGCTACCTTCTAACTATGGCTACACCTTC. Amino acid sequence: CASSPRQLPSNYGYTF.

V gene TRBV29-1 combines with J gene TRBJ2-1, with 7 positions matching TRBD2. Trimming took 1 base from V and 7 from J; bases not matched to a gene: 10. In germline, CDR1 is SQVTM, CDR2 ANQGSEA. This CDR3 comprises 15 residues. CDR3: CSVEGGEGRVNEQFF. In DNA form, the CDR3 reads TGCAGCGTTGAAGGGGGGGAGGGCCGGGTTAATGAGCAGTTCTTC.

The CDR3 spells CASSENFWGLAGGGNTQYF. The CDR3 nucleotides read TGTGCCAGCAGTGAAAATTTTTGGGGGCTAGCGGGAGGAGGGAATACGCAGTATTTT. The V and J genes are TRBV6-1 and TRBJ2-3, with 11 bases fitting TRBD2. Trimming removed 2 bases from V and 7 bases from J; junction bases left unmatched: 17. The CDR3 runs to 19 residues. Germline CDR1 reads MNHNS; CDR2 reads SASEGT.

The chain recombines TRBV7-9 with TRBJ1-5; maybe TRBD1 (6 bases). CDR1 and CDR2 (germline): SEHNR, FQNEAQ (reference sequence). V dropped 4 bases and J dropped 3 bases, with 13 bases sitting between them. The CDR3 consists of 15 residues. The CDR3 region is CASSSGAGDNQPQHF. As DNA, the CDR3 is TGTGCCAGCAGCTCCGGGGCAGGGGACAATCAGCCCCAGCATTTT.

This chain joins TRBV5-4 and TRBJ2-7, with a possible D match to TRBD1 (6 bases). The V end was cut by 1 base, the J end by 3 bases, with 11 bases between. CDR1 is SGHNT and CDR2 is YYREEE in the germline V gene (reference sequence). The CDR3 is 14 residues long. The CDR3 bases are TGTGCCAGCAGCTTGTCACAGGGAGACTACGAGCAGTACTTC. Translation: CASSLSQGDYEQYF.

Here the CDR3 reads CASRNRGGTEAFF. CDR3 nucleotide sequence: TGTGCCAGCAGAAACAGGGGAGGCACTGAAGCTTTCTTT. The rearrangement joins TRBV6-5 to TRBJ1-1, with 7 bases that match TRBD1. This CDR3 is 13 amino acids long. Germline V gene sequence: CDR1 MNHEY, CDR2 SVGAGI. V shed 6 bases and J 4 bases; nucleotides not matched to a gene: 5.

The V and J genes are TRBV14 and TRBJ2-7; TRBD2 matches at 9 bases. Germline V gene lookup returns CDR1 SGHDN and CDR2 FVKESK. CDR3 length: 15 residues. V trimming: 4 bases; J trimming: 4 bases; junction bases outside the gene matches: 8. CDR3 in DNA: TGTGCCAGCAGCCCTATAGCGGGAGCGGGGTACGAGCAGTACTTC. It encodes CASSPIAGAGYEQYF.

This clone has a single count. The chain uses TRBV23-1 and TRBJ2-5; D not certain. TRBV23-1 carries the ORF label, with uncertain function. This CDR3 is 15 amino acids long. Trimming pared 4 bases from V and 5 bases from J, leaving 17 bases between. CDR3 bases: TGCGCCAGCAGTCTTTGGGCCTCAGGCACCGAGACCCAGTACTTC. Protein: CASSLWASGTETQYF.

This clone was recorded once. The rearrangement uses TRBV2 and TRBJ1-2; 9 bases line up with TRBD1. V shed 6 bases and J 5 bases; nucleotides not matched to a gene: 4. Per the germline V gene, CDR1 is SNHLY and CDR2 is FYNNEI. The CDR3 spans 13 residues. The CDR3 protein is CASRGQGIYGYTF. The CDR3 DNA reads as TGTGCCAGCAGAGGACAGGGGATTTATGGCTACACCTTC.

V is TRBV6-5 and J is TRBJ2-7; 9 bases align to TRBD2. CDR1 is MNHEY and CDR2 is SVGAGI in the germline V gene. V gave up 4 bases and J gave up 2 bases; unmatched junction bases: 3. This CDR3 comprises 14 residues. CDR3 sequence: CASSSGLATYEQYF. The CDR3 DNA reads TGTGCCAGCAGTTCGGGACTAGCAACCTACGAGCAGTACTTC.